This T cell receptor beta chain was documented in a study of blood T cell repertoires in COVID-19. The recovered donors of Cohort 3 showed two negative PCRs, clearance, or symptom resolution. In the original processing: Estimated nucleated cell counts came from reference gene primer amplification. Here immunoSEQ multiplex PCR was the method, and the copy in TCRdb shows in-frame clones only, minus some. V and J calls and clone size are given by that table; D and trimming were obtained from the DNA. Among 180,000 or so clones, roughly 83% were seen once, and the ten largest hold approximately 13%. Germline V gives CDR1 MDHEN, CDR2 SYDVKM. The CDR3 is 18 amino acids. Between the trimmed V and J ends, which lost 8 bases and 4 bases, there was a span of 27 bases.

Sequenced input: PBMCs or T cells enriched from blood (not recorded which). This chain connects TRBV28 to TRBJ1-5, with D unclear. The receptor was derived from a woman between 55 and 75 years old who had recovered from COVID-19. CDR3 sequence (DNA): TGTGCCAGCTCTACGGATTATTTGGGGAGGAAGGGTAATCAGCCCCAGCATTTT. This encodes CASSTDYLGRKGNQPQHF.